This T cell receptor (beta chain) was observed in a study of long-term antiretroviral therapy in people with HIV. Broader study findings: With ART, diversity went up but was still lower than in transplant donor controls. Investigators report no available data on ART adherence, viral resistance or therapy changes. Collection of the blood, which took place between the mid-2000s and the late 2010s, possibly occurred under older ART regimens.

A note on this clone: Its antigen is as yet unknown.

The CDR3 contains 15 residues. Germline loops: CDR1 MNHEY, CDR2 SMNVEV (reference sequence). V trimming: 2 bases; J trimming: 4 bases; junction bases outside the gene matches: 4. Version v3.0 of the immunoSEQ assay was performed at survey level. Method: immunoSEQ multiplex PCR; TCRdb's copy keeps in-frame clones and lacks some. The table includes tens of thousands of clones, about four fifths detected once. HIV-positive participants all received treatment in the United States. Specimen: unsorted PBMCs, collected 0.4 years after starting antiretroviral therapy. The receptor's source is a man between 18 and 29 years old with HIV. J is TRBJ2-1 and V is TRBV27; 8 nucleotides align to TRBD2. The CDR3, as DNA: TGTGCCAGCAGTTTAGGGACTAGAATGTACAATGAGCAGTTCTTC. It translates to CASSLGTRMYNEQFF.